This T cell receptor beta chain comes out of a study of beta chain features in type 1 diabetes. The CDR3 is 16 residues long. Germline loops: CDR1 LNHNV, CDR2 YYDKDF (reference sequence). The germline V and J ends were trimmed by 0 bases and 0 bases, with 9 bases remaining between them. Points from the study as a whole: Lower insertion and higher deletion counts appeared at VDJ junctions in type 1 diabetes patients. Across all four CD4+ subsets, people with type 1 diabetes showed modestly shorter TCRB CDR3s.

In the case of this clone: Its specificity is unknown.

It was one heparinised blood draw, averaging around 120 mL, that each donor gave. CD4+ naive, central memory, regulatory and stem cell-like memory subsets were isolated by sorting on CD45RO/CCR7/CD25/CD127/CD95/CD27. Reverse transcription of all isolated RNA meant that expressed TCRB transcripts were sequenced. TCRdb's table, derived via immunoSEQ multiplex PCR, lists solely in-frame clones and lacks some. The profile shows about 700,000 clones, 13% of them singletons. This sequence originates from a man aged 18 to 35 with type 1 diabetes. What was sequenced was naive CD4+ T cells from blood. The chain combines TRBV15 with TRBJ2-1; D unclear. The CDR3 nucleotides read TGTGCCACCAGCAGAGATCTGGCGTCCTCCTACAATGAGCAGTTCTTC. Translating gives CATSRDLASSYNEQFF.